These 27 T cell receptor beta chains came from one sample sequenced in a study of blood T cell repertoires in COVID-19. TCRdb keeps only in-frame clones here, not all; method: immunoSEQ multiplex PCR. The sample has 310,000 or so clones, roughly 86% seen once. The sequenced sample was peripheral blood. These receptors were collected from a woman in her twenties or thirties with COVID-19, enrolled during active disease.

The gene calls are TRBV6-5 and TRBJ1-2; the match to TRBD1 covers 9 bases. The CDR3 totals 14 residues. The germline V gene has CDR1 MNHEY and CDR2 SVGAGI. Trimming at V came to 3 bases and at J to 3 bases, leaving 2 bases not matched to a gene. DNA of the CDR3: TGTGCCAGCAGTTATGGGACAGGGTACTATGGCTACACCTTC. Its translation is CASSYGTGYYGYTF.

This clone was found a few times. This chain joins TRBV28 and TRBJ1-2, with 7 nucleotides matching TRBD1. Trimming removed 5 bases from V and 6 bases from J; junction bases left unmatched: 9. The CDR3 consists of 14 residues. Germline CDR1 MDHEN, CDR2 SYDVKM. As DNA, the CDR3 is TGTGCCAGCAGTCACCGCCCGACAGGGAATGGCTACACCTTC. Translation gives CASSHRPTGNGYTF.

This chain uses TRBV19 with TRBJ2-7; no clear D gene. The CDR3 contains 13 residues. Germline loops: CDR1 LNHDA, CDR2 SQIVND (reference sequence). V gave up 3 bases and J gave up 1 base, with 7 bases separating them. The CDR3 reads CASSITRSYEQYF. CDR3 nucleotide sequence: TGTGCCAGTAGTATTACACGATCCTACGAGCAGTACTTC.

The rearrangement uses TRBV6-1 and TRBJ2-7; 8 bases match TRBD2. The J segment lost 0 bases and the V segment lost 2 bases, leaving 3 bases of the junction unmatched. The V gene's germline CDR1 is MNHNS and CDR2 SASEGT. There are 15 residues in the CDR3. The CDR3 DNA reads TGTGCCAGCAGTGAACTAGCGGGTTTCTCCTACGAGCAGTACTTC. This gives the protein CASSELAGFSYEQYF.

This clone has a single count. The chain carries TRBV6-5 and TRBJ2-7, with D hard to call. The germline gives CDR1 MNHEY, CDR2 SVGAGI. Trimming stripped 4 bases from V and 12 bases from J, with 13 bases between. The CDR3 runs 11 residues. The CDR3 DNA is TGTGCCAGCAGTTCCACCGGTACGTGGTACTTC. The encoded protein is CASSSTGTWYF.

The V gene is TRBV6-5, the J gene TRBJ2-1; 8 positions match TRBD2. Germline CDR1 and CDR2: MNHEY and SVGAGI. V shed 8 bases, J shed 1 base, and the junction held 4 bases outside the gene matches. This CDR3 is built from 14 residues. In DNA form, the CDR3 reads TGTGCCAGCCTGACTAGCGAGTCCTACAATGAGCAGTTCTTC. It is translated as CASLTSESYNEQFF.

V is TRBV10-3 and J is TRBJ2-1; D gene ambiguous. Trimming cost V 7 bases and J 5 bases, with 12 bases left between them. There are 13 residues in the CDR3. Germline V gene sequence: CDR1 ENHRY, CDR2 SYGVKD. Here the CDR3 reads CAITPGSDNEQFF. CDR3 nucleotide sequence: TGTGCCATCACCCCAGGATCAGACAATGAGCAGTTCTTC.

This chain joins TRBV6-5 and TRBJ1-1; TRBD1 might be the D (5 bases). This CDR3 is built from 14 residues. Trimming removed 0 bases at V and 6 bases at J, with 11 bases between. Germline V CDR1 and CDR2: MNHEY, SVGAGI. CDR3 nucleotides: TGTGCCAGCAGTTACTCAGGAGGGACGGCTGAAGCTTTCTTT. Its translation is CASSYSGGTAEAFF.

The rearrangement joins TRBV19 to TRBJ2-3; TRBD2 agrees at 13 bases. Germline V gives CDR1 LNHDA, CDR2 SQIVND (reference sequence). V lost 1 base and J lost 1; bases outside the gene matches: 2. This CDR3 has 17 amino acids. In DNA, the CDR3 is TGTGCCAGTAGTATAGGCGGACTAGCGGGAGGCACAGATACGCAGTATTTT. Translation: CASSIGGLAGGTDTQYF.

The V and J genes are TRBV3-1 (or the pseudogene TRBV3-2) and TRBJ2-7; 9 positions agree with TRBD2. The CDR3 contains 16 residues. V was clipped by 4 bases and J by 3 bases; unmatched bases: 10. Germline CDR1 LGHDT, CDR2 YNNKEL (reference sequence). CDR3 sequence: CASSPMTSGYDYEQYF. For the CDR3, the DNA is TGTGCCAGCAGCCCAATGACTAGCGGATACGACTACGAGCAGTACTTC.

The chain recombines TRBV7-2 with TRBJ2-1; D perhaps matches TRBD2 (6 bases). Trimming pared 4 bases from V and 9 bases from J, leaving 19 bases between. The CDR3 is 15 amino acids. The germline V gene has CDR1 SGHTA and CDR2 FQGNSA. CDR3 coding DNA: TGTGCCAGCAGCTCCCAACCCGGGGCGGAGGGTGAGCAGTTCTTC. Encoded protein: CASSSQPGAEGEQFF.

The chain employs TRBV5-1 and TRBJ2-7; possible D gene TRBD1, 6 bases. Trimming removed 3 bases at V and 7 bases at J, with 17 bases between. CDR1 SGHRS and CDR2 YFSETQ come from the germline V gene. This CDR3 is 14 amino acids long. The CDR3 bases are TGCGCCAGCAGCTCTGGACAGTCCGGGGATGAGCAGTACTTC. Translating it yields CASSSGQSGDEQYF.

This rearrangement joins TRBV5-1 to TRBJ1-5; 7 positions match TRBD1. The CDR3 length is 14 residues. Germline values: CDR1 SGHRS, CDR2 YFSETQ. J lost 4 bases, V lost 3 bases, and 4 bases had no gene match. The CDR3, as DNA: TGCGCCAGCAGCTCTGGACAGGAGAATCAGCCCCAGCATTTT. Protein: CASSSGQENQPQHF.

V and J are TRBV4-3 and TRBJ1-5; the D is unclear. The CDR3 runs 15 residues. The germline V and J ends were trimmed by 0 bases and 0 bases, with 6 bases remaining between them. The germline V gene has CDR1 LGHNA and CDR2 YSLEER. The CDR3 region has the DNA TGCGCCAGCAGCCAAGAACCCTATAGCAATCAGCCCCAGCATTTT. Protein product: CASSQEPYSNQPQHF.

The chain links TRBV6-6 to TRBJ2-7; no reliable D call. The CDR3 contains 14 residues. Between the trimmed V and J ends, which lost 7 bases and 0 bases, there was a span of 13 bases. Germline CDR1 is MNHNY and CDR2 is SVGAGI (reference sequence). CDR3 DNA: TGTGCCAGCAATAGAGCGAGTAGCTCCTACGAGCAGTACTTC. Its translation is CASNRASSSYEQYF.

The V gene is TRBV24-1, the J gene TRBJ2-1, with D possibly TRBD2 on 6 matching bases. Between the trimmed V and J ends, which lost 3 bases and 4 bases, there was a span of 18 bases. The CDR3 extends over 17 amino acids. Germline assignment: CDR1 KGHDR and CDR2 SFDVKD. CDR3 amino acids: CATSDPGRAGKYNEQFF. The CDR3 DNA reads as TGTGCCACCAGTGATCCCGGAAGGGCGGGAAAATACAATGAGCAGTTCTTC.

V and J are TRBV19 and TRBJ1-3; a weak D match, TRBD1 (6 bases). Germline CDR1 LNHDA, CDR2 SQIVND (reference sequence). Between the trimmed V and J ends, which lost 2 bases and 0 bases, there was a span of 11 bases. The CDR3 contains 16 residues. The CDR3 is CASSIYPDSSGNTIYF. The CDR3 DNA reads TGTGCCAGTAGTATATACCCGGACAGCTCTGGAAACACCATATATTTT.

A note on this clone: The identical CDR3 is also encoded by other nucleotide sequences in the sample. This CDR3 is CASSPTENTEAFF. In DNA, the CDR3 is TGTGCCAGCAGTCCGACAGAGAACACTGAAGCTTTCTTT. The rearrangement joins TRBV2 to TRBJ1-1; D possibly corresponds to TRBD1 (5 bases). Germline CDR1 is SNHLY and CDR2 is FYNNEI. Trimming removed 5 bases from V and 1 base from J, with 8 bases in between. The CDR3 loop spans 13 amino acids.

V usage is TRBV6-5 and J usage is TRBJ2-3; 8 bases fit TRBD1. The CDR3 sequence is 14 residues long. Germline CDR1 reads MNHEY; CDR2 reads SVGAGI. V trimming: 0 bases; J trimming: 4 bases; junction bases outside the gene matches: 0. This CDR3 is CASSYSDRADTQYF. CDR3 DNA: TGTGCCAGCAGTTACTCGGACAGGGCAGATACGCAGTATTTT.

This rearrangement joins TRBV11-3 to TRBJ2-2, with D maybe TRBD2 (5 bases). This CDR3 comprises 12 residues. V dropped 3 bases and J dropped 6 bases, with 5 bases sitting between them. The V gene's germline CDR1 is SGHNT and CDR2 YENEEA. As DNA, the CDR3 is TGTGCCAGCAGCTTGCGGGCCGGGGAGCTGTTTTTT. Translating gives CASSLRAGELFF. Variable domain in full (rest from reference TRBV11-3 and TRBJ2-2): EAGVVQSPRYKIIEKKQPVAFWCNPISGHNTLYWYLQNLGQGPELLIRYENEEAVDDSQLPKDRFSAERLKGVDSTLKIQPAELGDSAVYLCASSLRAGELFFGEGSRLTVL.

Here the CDR3 DNA reads TGCGCCAGCAGCTTTTCTAGAAGTCTACACGAGCAGTACTTC. Its translation: CASSFSRSLHEQYF. The chain employs TRBV5-1 and TRBJ2-7; D is unresolved. The germline V gene encodes CDR1 SGHRS and CDR2 YFSETQ. Trimming took off 2 bases at V and 5 bases at J, with 14 bases between the two ends. This CDR3 has 14 amino acids.

The count of this clone is one. The gene calls are TRBV9 and TRBJ1-2; D unresolved. V lost 3 bases, J lost 7 bases, and 16 bases lay in between. This CDR3 has 14 amino acids. The V gene's germline CDR1 is SGDLS and CDR2 YYNGEE. The CDR3 nucleotides are TGTGCCAGCAGCGGGACGGGAGCGATTGGTGGCTACACCTTC. Translating gives CASSGTGAIGGYTF.

The chain uses TRBV4-2 and TRBJ2-4; 8 bases map to TRBD1. The CDR3 has 12 amino acids. The V segment lost 8 bases and the J segment 11 bases; nucleotides outside the gene matches: 8. The germline V gene encodes CDR1 LGHNA and CDR2 YNFKEQ. The CDR3 nucleotides read TGTGCCAGCGGCGGGACAGGAGGGTTTCAGTACTTC. Translated: CASGGTGGFQYF.

V is TRBV11-2 and J is TRBJ2-7, with D possibly being TRBD1 (6 bases). The CDR3 runs 14 residues. The germline CDR1 and CDR2 sequences are SGHAT and FQNNGV. V was trimmed by 5 bases and J by 2 bases, leaving 13 bases between them. The CDR3 region has the DNA TGTGCCAGCAGCCTCTGGACAGCGACCTACGAGCAGTACTTC. Its translation: CASSLWTATYEQYF.

This chain connects TRBV24-1 to TRBJ2-2; tentative D call: TRBD2 (7 bases). The CDR3 has 19 amino acids. Germline lookup yields CDR1 KGHDR and CDR2 SFDVKD. V lost 0 bases to trimming and J lost 4 bases, with 20 bases between them. DNA of the CDR3: TGTGCCACCAGTGATTTGCCCTTTCTAGGGGGGGGAGCCACCGGGGAGCTGTTTTTT. Amino acid sequence: CATSDLPFLGGGATGELFF.

The CDR3, as DNA: TGCGCCAGCAGCCAAAACAGGGGCACCTACGAGCAGTACTTC. The encoded protein is CASSQNRGTYEQYF. The chain joins TRBV4-1 to TRBJ2-7, with 7 bases matching TRBD1. The ends lost 2 bases at V and 2 bases at J; junction bases unmatched: 3. CDR3 length: 14 amino acids. Germline-derived CDR1 and CDR2 are MGHRA and YSYEKL.

The genes are TRBV5-4 and TRBJ1-2; no firm D call. CDR1 SGHNT and CDR2 YYREEE come from the germline V gene (reference sequence). This CDR3 is 13 amino acids long. V was cut by 1 base and J by 2 bases, with 6 bases left in between. In DNA, the CDR3 is TGTGCCAGCAGCTTGCCCCCAAACTATGGCTACACCTTC. Translating gives CASSLPPNYGYTF.